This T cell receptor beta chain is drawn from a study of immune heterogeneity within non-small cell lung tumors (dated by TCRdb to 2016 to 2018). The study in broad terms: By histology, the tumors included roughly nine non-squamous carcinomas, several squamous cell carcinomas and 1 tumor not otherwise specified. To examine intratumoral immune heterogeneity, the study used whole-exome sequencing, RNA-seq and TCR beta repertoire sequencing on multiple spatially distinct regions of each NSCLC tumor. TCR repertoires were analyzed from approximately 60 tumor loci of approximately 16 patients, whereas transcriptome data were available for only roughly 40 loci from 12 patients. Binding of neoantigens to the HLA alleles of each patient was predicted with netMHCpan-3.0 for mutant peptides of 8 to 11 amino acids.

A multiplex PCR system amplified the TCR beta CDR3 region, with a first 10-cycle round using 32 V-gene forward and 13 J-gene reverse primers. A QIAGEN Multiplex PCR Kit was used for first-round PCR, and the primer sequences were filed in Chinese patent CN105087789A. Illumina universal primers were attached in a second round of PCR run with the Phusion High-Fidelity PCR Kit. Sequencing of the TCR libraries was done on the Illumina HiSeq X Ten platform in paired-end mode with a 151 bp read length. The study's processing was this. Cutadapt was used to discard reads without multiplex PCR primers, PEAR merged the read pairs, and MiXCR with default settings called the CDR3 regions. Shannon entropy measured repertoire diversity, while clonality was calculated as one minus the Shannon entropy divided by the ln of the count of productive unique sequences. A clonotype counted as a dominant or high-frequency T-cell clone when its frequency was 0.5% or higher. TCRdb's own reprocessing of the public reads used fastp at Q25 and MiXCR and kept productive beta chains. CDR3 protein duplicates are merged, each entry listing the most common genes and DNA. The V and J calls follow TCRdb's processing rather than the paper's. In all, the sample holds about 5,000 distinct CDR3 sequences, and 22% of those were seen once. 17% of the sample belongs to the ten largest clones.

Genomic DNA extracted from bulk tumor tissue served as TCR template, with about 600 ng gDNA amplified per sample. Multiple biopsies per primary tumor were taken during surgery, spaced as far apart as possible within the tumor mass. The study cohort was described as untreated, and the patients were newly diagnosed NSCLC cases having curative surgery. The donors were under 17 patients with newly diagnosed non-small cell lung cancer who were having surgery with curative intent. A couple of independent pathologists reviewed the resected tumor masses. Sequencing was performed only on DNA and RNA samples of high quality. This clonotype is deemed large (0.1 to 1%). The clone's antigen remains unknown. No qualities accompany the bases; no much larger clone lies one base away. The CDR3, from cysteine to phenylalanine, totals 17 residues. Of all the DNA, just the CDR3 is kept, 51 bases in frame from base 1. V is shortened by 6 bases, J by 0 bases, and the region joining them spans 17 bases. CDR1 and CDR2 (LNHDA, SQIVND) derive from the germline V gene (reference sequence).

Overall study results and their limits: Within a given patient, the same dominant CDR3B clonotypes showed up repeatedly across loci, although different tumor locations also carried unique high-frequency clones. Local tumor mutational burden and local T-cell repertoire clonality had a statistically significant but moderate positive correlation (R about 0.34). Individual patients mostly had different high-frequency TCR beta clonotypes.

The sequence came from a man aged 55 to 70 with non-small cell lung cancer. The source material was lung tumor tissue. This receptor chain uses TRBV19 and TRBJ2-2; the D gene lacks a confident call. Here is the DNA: TGTGCCAGTAGAGACCCAGTAAGGGTAGCGAACACCGGGGAGCTGTTTTTT. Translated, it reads CASRDPVRVANTGELFF.